Below are 31 T cell receptor beta chains sequenced from a single sample in a study of shared clonotypes between healthy human individuals. This table comes from immunoSEQ multiplex PCR, and its TCRdb copy is limited to in-frame clones, with some not included. The data show 2.5 million or so clones, 90% to 95% seen once. Sequenced material: naive CD4+ T cells sorted from blood. The subset is: CD45RA+ positively selected. All receptors come from a man aged 18 to 30 in good health.

As concerns this clone: Other nucleotide sequences from this sample produce the same CDR3. The chain carries TRBV2 and TRBJ1-2, with TRBD1 matching 11 bases. The V and J ends lost 6 bases and 2 bases, in that order; junction bases with no gene match: 2. Looked up from germline, CDR1 is SNHLY and CDR2 is FYNNEI. CDR3 length: 14 residues. The CDR3 sequence: CASSGQGANYGYTF. The CDR3 DNA is TGTGCCAGCAGCGGACAGGGGGCGAACTATGGCTACACCTTC.

V usage is TRBV10-3 and J usage is TRBJ1-1, with D hard to call. There are 14 residues in the CDR3. Germline-derived CDR1 and CDR2 are ENHRY and SYGVKD. V gave up 5 bases and J gave up 7 bases, with 17 bases separating them. This CDR3 reads CAISISDGESEAFF. The CDR3 region has the DNA TGTGCCATCAGTATTTCGGATGGGGAGAGTGAAGCTTTCTTT.

Comments on this clone: The sample has other DNA sequences that encode this CDR3 too. The rearrangement joins TRBV6-5 to TRBJ2-3; a possible D gene is TRBD1 (6 bases). In germline, CDR1 is MNHEY, CDR2 SVGAGI. V gave up 6 bases and J gave up 0 bases, with 10 bases separating them. The CDR3 extends over 14 amino acids. The CDR3 reads CASSRGGSTDTQYF. DNA for the CDR3: TGTGCCAGCAGCAGGGGCGGGAGCACAGATACGCAGTATTTT.

This clone was seen a single time. The chain joins TRBV6-1 to TRBJ2-1, with D unresolved. V lost 6 bases and J 7 bases, leaving 13 bases between the germline ends. Germline V gene lookup returns CDR1 MNHNS and CDR2 SASEGT. The length of the CDR3 is 13 residues. CDR3 sequence reads: CASRPIIRNEQFF. The CDR3 nucleotides read TGTGCCAGCAGGCCTATTATTAGGAATGAGCAGTTCTTC.

The chain links TRBV5-8 to TRBJ2-2; 14 bases map to TRBD2. There are 16 residues in the CDR3. V lost 4 bases to trimming and J lost 6 bases; unmatched junction nucleotides: 5. Looked up from germline, CDR1 is SGHTS and CDR2 is YDEGEE. Here the CDR3 reads CASSPRLAGGPGELFF. CDR3 DNA: TGTGCCAGCAGCCCCCGACTAGCGGGGGGGCCCGGGGAGCTGTTTTTT. The entire variable domain, with the rest obtained from reference TRBV5-8 and TRBJ2-2, is as follows: EAGVTQSPTHLIKTRGQQATLRCSPISGHTSVYWYQQALGLGLQFLLWYDEGEERNRGNFPPRFSGRQFPNYSSELNVNALELEDSALYLCASSPRLAGGPGELFFGEGSRLTVL.

The chain recombines TRBV9 with TRBJ2-3, with 12 bases identical to TRBD2. The V and J ends lost 3 bases and 8 bases, in that order; junction bases with no gene match: 7. CDR3 length: 15 residues. From germline, CDR1 is SGDLS and CDR2 YYNGEE. The CDR3 loop is CASSETSGSFGTQYF. CDR3 coding DNA: TGTGCCAGCAGCGAGACTAGCGGGAGCTTTGGTACGCAGTATTTT.

V is TRBV10-3 and J is TRBJ1-3; 7 positions agree with TRBD1. Losses at the gene ends were 5 bases for V and 0 bases for J; bases not matched to a gene: 7. Germline V gene sequence: CDR1 ENHRY, CDR2 SYGVKD. The CDR3 spans 16 residues. CDR3 protein: CAISPGQANSGNTIYF. CDR3 nucleotide sequence: TGTGCCATCAGTCCCGGACAGGCGAACTCTGGAAACACCATATATTTT.

Only one count was recorded for this clone. The CDR3 DNA follows: TGTGCCAGCAGGGACAGGGTGTATGGCTACACCTTC. It codes for CASRDRVYGYTF. The chain combines TRBV6-1 with TRBJ1-2; 8 positions match TRBD1. With V trimmed by 6 bases and J by 5 bases, 2 bases remained unmatched. The germline V gene has CDR1 MNHNS and CDR2 SASEGT. The CDR3 covers 12 residues.

This chain uses TRBV7-2 with TRBJ2-3; either TRBD1 or TRBD2 may supply D (5 bases each). V lost 3 bases and J lost 2, with 18 bases in between. Germline CDR1 and CDR2: SGHTA and FQGNSA. The CDR3 covers 17 residues. The CDR3 is CASSFAGSGVTTDTQYF. DNA of the CDR3: TGTGCCAGCAGCTTCGCAGGGAGCGGAGTAACCACAGATACGCAGTATTTT.

The V gene is TRBV10-3, the J gene TRBJ2-3, with 7 bases lining up with TRBD2. CDR1 ENHRY and CDR2 SYGVKD come from the germline V gene. With V trimmed by 7 bases and J by 0 bases, 10 bases remained unmatched. The CDR3 is 16 residues long. The CDR3 coding sequence is TGTGCCATCACTACGGGGGGACCCCGTAGCACAGATACGCAGTATTTT. Translation gives CAITTGGPRSTDTQYF.

The chain employs TRBV5-4 and TRBJ2-6, with a tentative D call TRBD1 (6 bases). Germline V gene data show CDR1 as SGHNT and CDR2 as YYREEE (reference sequence). V lost 1 base and J lost 2, with 13 bases in between. The CDR3 contains 17 residues. CDR3 DNA sequence: TGTGCCAGCAGCTTGTCTAACAGGGTGGCTGGGGCCAACGTCCTGACTTTC. Amino acid sequence: CASSLSNRVAGANVLTF.

Only a few counts were recorded for this clone. V gene TRBV7-9 combines with J gene TRBJ1-1; D is ambiguous. The germline CDR1 and CDR2 sequences are SEHNR and FQNEAQ (reference sequence). Between the trimmed V and J ends, which lost 3 bases and 2 bases, there was a span of 7 bases. This CDR3 contains 13 residues. The CDR3 region is CASSFMVNTEAFF. In nucleotides, the CDR3 is TGTGCCAGCAGCTTCATGGTCAACACTGAAGCTTTCTTT.

CDR3 DNA: TGTGCCAGCAGCGTATACACTGAAGCTTTCTTT. Protein sequence: CASSVYTEAFF. The chain uses TRBV7-6 and TRBJ1-1; D is unresolved. V was pared by 5 bases and J by 3 bases, with 4 bases between. The germline V gene has CDR1 SGHVS and CDR2 FNYEAQ. The CDR3 is made up of 11 amino acids.

Concerning this clone itself: Other nucleotide sequences from this sample produce the same CDR3. The chain is built from TRBV27 and TRBJ2-7, with D unresolved. V was clipped by 4 bases and J by 0 bases, with 10 bases between them. Germline V gives CDR1 MNHEY, CDR2 SMNVEV (reference sequence). The CDR3 length is 14 residues. The DNA for the CDR3 is TGTGCCAGCAGTTCGCGACCGAGCTCCTACGAGCAGTACTTC. It is translated as CASSSRPSSYEQYF.

Note on this clone: The same CDR3 arises from other DNA sequences in this sample as well. The J gene is TRBJ2-7, the V gene TRBV2, with unresolved D. This CDR3 comprises 12 residues. The ends were cut back, 4 bases at V and 0 bases at J, with 4 bases in the middle. From germline, CDR1 is SNHLY and CDR2 FYNNEI. The CDR3 region is CASSVNSYEQYF. DNA of the CDR3: TGTGCCAGCAGTGTAAACTCCTACGAGCAGTACTTC.

The rearrangement uses TRBV5-4 and TRBJ1-5, with D uncertain. This CDR3 region has 14 residues. From germline, CDR1 is SGHNT and CDR2 YYREEE (reference sequence). The ends were cut back, 4 bases at V and 6 bases at J, with 14 bases in the middle. CDR3 in DNA: TGTGCCAGCAGCGATTCCGCTTCAGGTCAGCCCCAGCATTTT. This translates into CASSDSASGQPQHF. The full variable domain, with the rest looked up from reference TRBV5-4 and TRBJ1-5, is ETGVTQSPTHLIKTRGQQVTLRCSSQSGHNTVSWYQQALGQGPQFIFQYYREEENGRGNFPPRFSGLQFPNYSSELNVNALELDDSALYLCASSDSASGQPQHFGDGTRLSIL.

About this clone: This CDR3 is also generated by other DNA sequences in the sample. J is TRBJ1-2 and V is TRBV9, with unresolved D. The CDR3 contains 12 residues. CDR1 is SGDLS and CDR2 is YYNGEE in the germline V gene. Trimming removed 2 bases from V and 3 bases from J, with 5 bases in between. Written as DNA, the CDR3 is TGTGCCAGCAGCGTGTCAGACTATGGCTACACCTTC. It encodes CASSVSDYGYTF.

This chain links TRBV6-6 with TRBJ2-5; 11 positions match TRBD2. After removal of 7 bases from V and 2 bases from J, the junction contained 6 bases not matched to a gene. Per germline, CDR1 MNHNY and CDR2 SVGAGI (reference sequence). There are 15 residues in the CDR3. The CDR3 coding sequence is TGTGCCAGCACCAAGGGACTAGCGGTACAAGAGACCCAGTACTTC. The encoded protein is CASTKGLAVQETQYF.

This chain links TRBV6-5 with TRBJ1-3, with TRBD1 matching 7 bases. Germline CDR1 reads MNHEY; CDR2 reads SVGAGI. The trim removed 1 base at V and 2 bases at J, leaving 2 bases unmatched. CDR3 length: 15 residues. Here the CDR3 DNA reads TGTGCCAGCAGTTACTTAGGACAGGCTGGAAACACCATATATTTT. Translated: CASSYLGQAGNTIYF.

In the case of this clone: Its ends do not fully match the called genes, so a read error is possible. This chain connects TRBV10-3 to TRBJ2-5; D unclear. The CDR3 extends over 13 amino acids. CDR1 ENHRY and CDR2 SYGVKD come from the germline V gene. The CDR3 DNA follows: TGTGCCATCAGTGAGGGCTGGCAAGGGACCCAGTACTTC. It translates to CAISEGWQGTQYF.

The CDR3 protein is CASSLGGALGETQYF. DNA for the CDR3: TGTGCCAGCAGCTTAGGGGGGGCTCTTGGAGAGACCCAGTACTTC. V gene TRBV7-6 combines with J gene TRBJ2-5; D is possibly TRBD1 or TRBD2 (6 bases each). Germline V CDR1 and CDR2: SGHVS, FNYEAQ. The CDR3 runs 15 residues. V lost 1 base and J lost 4, with 13 bases in between.

The chain couples TRBV11-2 to TRBJ1-2, with 9 bases matching TRBD1. There are 15 residues in the CDR3. Germline CDR1 reads SGHAT; CDR2 reads FQNNGV. V shed 2 bases, J shed 3 bases, and the junction held 4 bases outside the gene matches. The CDR3 protein is CASSLTGQGYYGYTF. CDR3 bases: TGTGCCAGCAGCTTAACGGGACAGGGTTACTATGGCTACACCTTC.

This chain connects TRBV19 to TRBJ1-2; 9 bases line up with TRBD1. The germline gives CDR1 LNHDA, CDR2 SQIVND (reference sequence). V lost 6 bases to trimming and J lost 5 bases; unmatched junction nucleotides: 13. This CDR3 is 16 amino acids long. CDR3 sequence reads: CASSPGNRGPGYGYTF. The CDR3 DNA sequence: TGTGCCAGTAGCCCCGGGAACAGGGGGCCGGGGTATGGCTACACCTTC.

This chain uses TRBV29-1 with TRBJ1-2, with 9 bases lining up with TRBD1. The CDR3 consists of 12 residues. Germline loops: CDR1 SQVTM, CDR2 ANQGSEA. Trimming at V came to 7 bases and at J to 11 bases, leaving 11 bases not matched to a gene. The CDR3 spells CSDTTGGDRYTF. Here the CDR3 DNA reads TGCAGCGACACGACAGGGGGGGACCGATACACCTTC.

The chain recombines TRBV11-2 with TRBJ1-3; TRBD1 agrees at 8 bases. The CDR3 consists of 14 residues. J gave up 8 bases and V 5 bases, and 8 bases lay outside the gene matches. Germline V gene lookup returns CDR1 SGHAT and CDR2 FQNNGV. CDR3: CASSRRTGSDTIYF. Written as DNA, the CDR3 is TGTGCCAGCAGCCGCAGGACAGGGTCGGACACCATATATTTT.

The chain has TRBV19 and TRBJ2-2; D is possibly TRBD1 or TRBD2 (6 bases each). The CDR3 sequence is 15 residues long. V lost 3 bases and J 4 bases, leaving 12 bases between the germline ends. From germline, CDR1 is LNHDA and CDR2 SQIVND (reference sequence). The CDR3 loop is CASSIAGEVTGELFF. Written as DNA, the CDR3 is TGTGCCAGTAGTATTGCAGGGGAGGTCACCGGGGAGCTGTTTTTT. Full variable domain (missing parts from reference TRBV19 and TRBJ2-2): DGGITQSPKYLFRKEGQNVTLSCEQNLNHDAMYWYRQDPGQGLRLIYYSQIVNDFQKGDIAEGYSVSREKKESFPLTVTSAQKNPTAFYLCASSIAGEVTGELFFGEGSRLTVL.

The chain combines TRBV2 with TRBJ2-5; TRBD1 matches at 7 bases. The germline gives CDR1 SNHLY, CDR2 FYNNEI. V shed 3 bases, J shed 5 bases, and the junction held 3 bases outside the gene matches. This CDR3 region has 13 residues. DNA for the CDR3: TGTGCCAGCAGTGATAGACAGGGCGAGACCCAGTACTTC. Amino acid sequence: CASSDRQGETQYF.

The chain combines TRBV9 with TRBJ2-7, with a tentative D call TRBD2 (5 bases). With 4 bases removed from V and 5 bases from J, the gap between germline ends came to 22 bases. Germline CDR1 reads SGDLS; CDR2 reads YYNGEE. The CDR3 has 16 residues. The CDR3 loop is CASSPRGGRDRNEQYF. CDR3 in DNA: TGTGCCAGCAGCCCCCGGGGTGGTAGGGATCGGAACGAGCAGTACTTC.

V usage is TRBV6-6 and J usage is TRBJ2-1, with a tentative D call TRBD2 (5 bases). Germline assignment: CDR1 MNHNY and CDR2 SVGAGI (reference sequence). The CDR3 has 13 residues. The germline V and J ends were trimmed by 8 bases and 5 bases, with 13 bases remaining between them. The CDR3 DNA sequence: TGTGCCAGCGCCGAATCTAGCCACAATGAGCAGTTCTTC. Translating gives CASAESSHNEQFF.

This chain joins TRBV7-9 and TRBJ2-1; possible D gene TRBD2, 5 bases. The CDR3 has 16 residues. With 5 bases removed from V and 1 base from J, the gap between germline ends came to 15 bases. Germline assignment: CDR1 SEHNR and CDR2 FQNEAQ (reference sequence). The CDR3 here is CASSPPEKRSYNEQFF. DNA of the CDR3: TGTGCCAGCAGCCCGCCTGAAAAGCGGTCCTACAATGAGCAGTTCTTC. The full variable domain, rest sourced from reference TRBV7-9 and TRBJ2-1, is DTGVSQNPRHKITKRGQNVTFRCDPISEHNRLYWYRQTLGQGPEFLTYFQNEAQLEKSRLLSDRFSAERPKGSFSTLEIQRTEQGDSAMYLCASSPPEKRSYNEQFFGPGTRLTVL.

Regarding this clone: The same CDR3 is also encoded by other DNA sequences in this sample. The chain carries TRBV5-1 and TRBJ2-3; 14 positions agree with TRBD2. Germline CDR1 and CDR2: SGHRS and YFSETQ. The CDR3 has 15 residues. After removal of 3 bases from V and 3 bases from J, the junction contained 0 bases not matched to a gene. CDR3 sequence reads: CASSWTSGGTDTQYF. The CDR3 nucleotides are TGCGCCAGCAGCTGGACTAGCGGGGGGACAGATACGCAGTATTTT. Full variable domain (remainder filled in from reference TRBV5-1 and TRBJ2-3): KAGVTQTPRYLIKTRGQQVTLSCSPISGHRSVSWYQQTPGQGLQFLFEYFSETQRNKGNFPGRFSGRQFSNSRSEMNVSTLELGDSALYLCASSWTSGGTDTQYFGPGTRLTVL.